A single T cell receptor (beta chain) is shown here with its context. The antigen is not known. The sample originates from a study of cytomegalovirus exposure and HLA in healthy donors. Overall study findings and caveats: Associated with cytomegalovirus, according to the listing, were 150 to 200 TCR beta chains. It was only CMV serostatus that was available as immune exposure information. 87-base-pair reads could not separate some V segments, including TRBV6-2 and TRBV6-3. A later analysis appeared to link common viral pathogens to several of the most significant clusters.

The length of the CDR3 is 13 residues. CDR1 MNHNS and CDR2 SASEGT come from the germline V gene. The ends lost 6 bases at V and 2 bases at J; junction bases unmatched: 4. 60 Vbeta and 13 Jbeta primers were used in PCR. Clones were read by immunoSEQ multiplex PCR, and TCRdb kept only the in-frame ones, dropping some. The table shows some 200,000 clones, with around four fifths occurring only once. The source material was PBMCs. The TCR originated in a boy between 2 and 10 years old in good health and CMV-seronegative. The chain employs TRBV6-1 and TRBJ2-7; 7 bases agree with TRBD1. DNA for the CDR3: TGTGCCAGCAGGGGGACAGCAACCTACGAGCAGTACTTC. It is translated as CASRGTATYEQYF.